Below, 14 T cell receptor beta chains from the same sample are listed, as sequenced in a study of T cell changes during pregnancy in multiple sclerosis. The method was immunoSEQ multiplex PCR; TCRdb's version includes in-frame clones alone and lacks a portion of them. The sample lists about 50,000 clones, 85% to 90% seen once, with under 6.5% in the top ten. Specimen: peripheral blood, collected after pregnancy. Every receptor here comes from a female donor in good health, enrolled as a control in a pregnancy study.

This chain connects TRBV25-1 to TRBJ2-2; 8 bases are shared with TRBD1. The trim removed 6 bases at V and 3 bases at J, leaving 3 bases unmatched. The CDR3 consists of 14 residues. CDR1 is MGHDK, CDR2 SYGVNS, per germline. The CDR3 DNA is TGTGCCAGCAGCCCACAGGGGGACACCGGGGAGCTGTTTTTT. Its translation is CASSPQGDTGELFF.

The gene calls are TRBV5-1 and TRBJ2-2; 15 bases align to TRBD2. Germline loops: CDR1 SGHRS, CDR2 YFSETQ. With 2 bases clipped from V and 6 bases from J, the junction kept 5 bases outside the gene matches. CDR3 length: 17 amino acids. CDR3 loop: CASSFGLAGGPSGELFF. Here the CDR3 DNA reads TGCGCCAGCAGCTTTGGACTAGCGGGAGGGCCCTCCGGGGAGCTGTTTTTT.

V and J are TRBV7-6 and TRBJ2-3; no definite D call. The V gene's germline CDR1 is SGHVS and CDR2 FNYEAQ. The CDR3 spans 12 residues. V shed 5 bases and J shed 4 bases, with 7 bases lying between them. The CDR3: CASSRLADTQYF. The CDR3 DNA sequence: TGTGCCAGCAGCCGTCTCGCAGATACGCAGTATTTT.

The rearrangement uses TRBV12-5 and TRBJ1-2; D unresolved. Looked up from germline, CDR1 is LGHNT and CDR2 is FRNRAP. V was pared by 0 bases and J by 8 bases, with 7 bases between. The CDR3 totals 12 residues. As DNA, the CDR3 is TGTGCTAGTGGTTTGGTCTCAGAAGGCTACACCTTC. It yields the protein CASGLVSEGYTF.

This chain links TRBV9 with TRBJ2-1, with unresolved D. The CDR3 is made up of 15 amino acids. The V end was cut by 4 bases, the J end by 0 bases, with 11 bases between. Germline values: CDR1 SGDLS, CDR2 YYNGEE. CDR3 residues: CASSLGPSSYNEQFF. The CDR3 DNA is TGTGCCAGCAGCCTAGGACCTAGCTCCTACAATGAGCAGTTCTTC.

The chain recombines TRBV5-1 with TRBJ1-4; 9 nucleotides align to TRBD1. This CDR3 region has 15 residues. Trimming took 4 bases from V and 4 from J; bases not matched to a gene: 5. Germline V gives CDR1 SGHRS, CDR2 YFSETQ. The DNA for the CDR3 is TGCGCCAGCAGCGCCGGGACAGGGATTAATGAAAAACTGTTTTTT. This translates into CASSAGTGINEKLFF.

This chain joins TRBV28 and TRBJ2-1, with 8 bases aligning to TRBD2. The CDR3 extends over 14 amino acids. Germline V lookup: CDR1 MDHEN, CDR2 SYDVKM. The junction had 5 bases not matched to a gene; V was cut back by 8 bases and J by 2 bases. CDR3 sequence (DNA): TGTGCCAGCCTAAGCGGGGGCACCTACAATGAGCAGTTCTTC. This codes for CASLSGGTYNEQFF.

The CDR3 here is CASSPGWTDTQYF. CDR3 sequence (DNA): TGCGCCAGCAGCCCCGGGTGGACAGATACGCAGTATTTT. The rearrangement uses TRBV5-1 and TRBJ2-3; D is unclear. The ends were cut back, 4 bases at V and 3 bases at J, with 9 bases in the middle. The germline gives CDR1 SGHRS, CDR2 YFSETQ. The CDR3 totals 13 residues.

The V call is TRBV4-1, the J call TRBJ2-7, with a possible D match to TRBD1 (5 bases). This CDR3 is 15 amino acids long. Germline V lookup: CDR1 MGHRA, CDR2 YSYEKL. The V gene lost 0 bases and the J gene lost 4 bases, with 13 bases spanning the gap. The CDR3 sequence is CASSQDKARVYEQYF. CDR3 DNA: TGCGCCAGCAGCCAAGATAAGGCCAGGGTTTACGAGCAGTACTTC.

In DNA form, the CDR3 reads TGTGCCAGCAGCTTATCAGAGGGGGCTTTGGGCGAGCAGTACTTC. It codes for CASSLSEGALGEQYF. This rearrangement joins TRBV7-3 to TRBJ2-7; 7 positions agree with TRBD1. Germline V CDR1 and CDR2: SGHTA, FQGTGA. This CDR3 contains 15 residues. V shed 2 bases, J shed 6 bases, and the junction held 10 bases outside the gene matches.

V is TRBV11-2 and J is TRBJ1-1, with D possibly being TRBD1 (5 bases). Germline CDR1 and CDR2: SGHAT and FQNNGV. This CDR3 region has 14 residues. Trimming removed 5 bases from V and 4 bases from J, with 14 bases in between. The CDR3 DNA reads as TGTGCCAGCAGCGTCCAGCCCAGGGCCACTGAAGCTTTCTTT. It encodes CASSVQPRATEAFF. The full variable domain, its missing parts supplied by reference TRBV11-2 and TRBJ1-1, is EAGVAQSPRYKIIEKRQSVAFWCNPISGHATLYWYQQILGQGPKLLIQFQNNGVVDDSQLPKDRFSAERLKGVDSTLKIQPAKLEDSAVYLCASSVQPRATEAFFGQGTRLTVV.

The chain joins TRBV6-6 to TRBJ1-4, with D tentatively TRBD1 (6 bases). Germline V gene data show CDR1 as MNHNY and CDR2 as SVGAGI (reference sequence). This CDR3 contains 15 residues. Trimming pared 3 bases from V and 8 bases from J, leaving 16 bases between. This chain's CDR3 is CASSYSPWGREKLFF. The CDR3, as DNA: TGTGCCAGCAGTTATTCCCCGTGGGGGCGGGAAAAACTGTTTTTT.

The chain combines TRBV19 with TRBJ2-1; a weak D match, TRBD2 (7 bases). V was cut by 7 bases and J by 4 bases, with 14 bases left in between. This CDR3 has 14 residues. CDR1 is LNHDA, CDR2 SQIVND, per germline (reference sequence). CDR3 nucleotides: TGTGCCAGTACCGGGGGGCTTGGGTACAATGAGCAGTTCTTC. Protein product: CASTGGLGYNEQFF.

The V and J genes are TRBV15 and TRBJ1-5; D possibly corresponds to TRBD1 (5 bases). Between the trimmed V and J ends, which lost 6 bases and 1 base, there was a span of 7 bases. Germline CDR1 and CDR2: LNHNV and YYDKDF (reference sequence). The CDR3 is made up of 13 amino acids. Here the CDR3 reads CATSGASNQPQHF. The CDR3 DNA reads TGTGCCACCAGTGGGGCGAGCAATCAGCCCCAGCATTTT.